Below, 31 T cell receptor beta chains from the same sample are listed, as sequenced in a study of regulatory T cells in long-lasting Graves disease. Assembly of TCR beta libraries relied on iRepertoire HTBI primers together with Arm-PCR of CDR3 regions. Each CDR3 protein is one row after TCRdb ran MiXCR on the multiplex PCR reads. The repertoire holds roughly 500,000 distinct CDR3 sequences, with approximately 22% as singletons. The sample's time point: persistent/refractory GD, antithyroid drugs over 5 years with positive TRAb. There was RNA extracted from PBMCs, and the TCR library was made from it. Sequenced material: peripheral blood mononuclear cells (PBMCs), taken when the disease was refractory, from a patient treated with antithyroid drugs. All receptors come from a female donor with Graves disease.

Many counts were recorded for this clonotype. The chain has TRBV7-2 and TRBJ2-5, with a weak D call TRBD2 (5 bases). There are 15 residues in the CDR3. The germline V gene encodes CDR1 SGHTA and CDR2 FQGNSA. Deletions cut 0 bases from V and 2 bases from J, with 10 bases between. The CDR3 DNA sequence: TGTGCCAGCAGCTTAGCCCTAGCAGGTCAAGAGACCCAGTACTTC. It is translated as CASSLALAGQETQYF. Looking up the rest from reference TRBV7-2 and TRBJ2-5 gives the full variable domain: GAGVSQSPSNKVTEKGKDVELRCDPISGHTALYWYRQSLGQGLEFLIYFQGNSAPDKSGLPSDRFSAERTGGSVSTLTIQRTQQEDSAVYLCASSLALAGQETQYFGPGTRLLVL.

This clonotype was counted a few times. V and J are TRBV12-3 or TRBV12-4 and TRBJ1-1; 7 nucleotides align to TRBD1. The CDR3 spans 13 residues. Losses at the gene ends were 0 bases for V and 12 bases for J; bases not matched to a gene: 7. The CDR3 sequence is CASSLAPRDSPFF. CDR3 sequence (DNA): TGTGCCAGCAGTTTAGCCCCCCGGGACAGCCCTTTCTTT.

The V gene is TRBV19, the J gene TRBJ2-2; 7 positions agree with TRBD2. Germline CDR1 is LNHDA and CDR2 is SQIVND (reference sequence). With V trimmed by 2 bases and J by 4 bases, 4 bases remained unmatched. CDR3 length: 15 residues. The DNA of the CDR3 is TGTGCCAGTAGTATACAGACTAGCTCCACCGGGGAGCTGTTTTTT. Its translation: CASSIQTSSTGELFF.

This clonotype came up many times. The rearrangement uses TRBV2 and TRBJ1-4, with D hard to call. The CDR3 is 12 amino acids. Germline V CDR1 and CDR2: SNHLY, FYNNEI. V was trimmed by 2 bases and J by 6 bases, leaving 4 bases between them. CDR3 region: CASSEFHEKLFF. In DNA form, the CDR3 reads TGTGCCAGCAGTGAATTTCATGAAAAACTGTTTTTT.

This clonotype has a handful of counts. The chain joins TRBV18 to TRBJ2-2; D call uncertain. The germline V and J ends were trimmed by 0 bases and 6 bases, with 8 bases remaining between them. The CDR3 is made up of 14 amino acids. CDR1 is KGHSH and CDR2 is LQKENI in the germline V gene. The CDR3: CASSPPLRSGELFF. CDR3 nucleotide sequence: TGTGCCAGCTCACCACCGTTAAGGTCCGGGGAGCTGTTTTTT.

This clonotype was recorded a few times. This chain uses TRBV12-3 or TRBV12-4 with TRBJ2-2, with D possibly TRBD2 on 7 matching bases. V was clipped by 0 bases and J by 3 bases, with 8 bases between them. This CDR3 spans 15 amino acids. The chain's CDR3 is CASSLAGGHTGELFF. CDR3 DNA: TGTGCCAGCAGTTTAGCGGGGGGGCACACCGGGGAGCTGTTTTTT.

This clonotype was counted only a few times. The chain couples TRBV24-1 to TRBJ1-2; D is unresolved. V was cut by 5 bases and J by 3 bases, with 6 bases left in between. The CDR3 has 12 amino acids. Germline CDR1 reads KGHDR; CDR2 reads SFDVKD. DNA for the CDR3: TGTGCCACCAGTGCCAACGACTATGGCTACACCTTC. It specifies CATSANDYGYTF.

This clonotype was picked up many times. The chain links TRBV6-5 to TRBJ2-4; TRBD2 is a possible D gene (6 bases). In germline, CDR1 is MNHEY, CDR2 SVGAGI. The CDR3 extends over 14 amino acids. Trimming cost V 0 bases and J 7 bases, with 10 bases left between them. The chain's CDR3 is CASSYSGSRNIQYF. In DNA form, the CDR3 reads TGTGCCAGCAGTTACTCCGGGAGTCGGAACATTCAGTACTTC.

A remark on this clonotype: Sequence at one end of the junction differs from germline and may be a read error. The genes are TRBV7-9 and TRBJ2-7; 7 bases map to TRBD2. The CDR3 is made up of 12 amino acids. Germline values: CDR1 SEHNR, CDR2 FQNEAQ (reference sequence). This CDR3 reads CASSFGDYEQHF. As DNA, the CDR3 is TGTGCCAGCAGCTTCGGGGACTACGAGCAGCACTTC.

The chain couples TRBV7-6 to TRBJ2-7; 8 bases align to TRBD2. CDR3 size: 13 residues. The germline V gene encodes CDR1 SGHVS and CDR2 FNYEAQ. The J segment lost 5 bases and the V segment lost 5 bases, leaving 5 bases of the junction unmatched. CDR3 residues: CASSSGGGNEQYF. The DNA of the CDR3 is TGTGCCAGCAGCAGCGGGGGAGGTAACGAGCAGTACTTC.

This clonotype was seen ten or more times. The rearrangement uses TRBV28 and TRBJ1-5, with 7 positions matching TRBD1. The CDR3 contains 15 residues. Looked up from germline, CDR1 is MDHEN and CDR2 is SYDVKM. V gave up 4 bases and J gave up 3 bases; unmatched junction bases: 6. This CDR3 reads CASSWLGTVNQPQHF. DNA of the CDR3: TGTGCCAGCAGTTGGTTAGGGACAGTCAATCAGCCCCAGCATTTT.

Concerning this clonotype: This sequence may be a read error, since a much larger clone differs from it by one base. The genes are TRBV6-1 and TRBJ2-5; 8 bases fit TRBD2. The CDR3 runs 16 residues. In germline, CDR1 is MNHNS, CDR2 SASEGT. The ends lost 6 bases at V and 4 bases at J; junction bases unmatched: 13. The CDR3: CASSHGLAGPPETQYF. The DNA for the CDR3 is TGTGCCAGCAGCCACGGACTAGCAGGCCCCCCAGAGACCCAGTACTTC.

This clonotype was seen ten or more times. This chain links TRBV29-1 with TRBJ1-1; D is ambiguous. Trimming removed 7 bases at V and 0 bases at J, with 12 bases between. Germline CDR1 and CDR2: SQVTM and ANQGSEA. The CDR3 spans 13 residues. The CDR3, as DNA: TGCAGCGCCCTGTCTTCAGTGAACACTGAAGCTTTCTTT. This translates into CSALSSVNTEAFF.

The rearrangement joins TRBV19 to TRBJ2-6; 7 bases are a match to TRBD1. The CDR3 totals 16 residues. V trimming: 6 bases; J trimming: 2 bases; junction bases outside the gene matches: 7. Germline V gives CDR1 LNHDA, CDR2 SQIVND (reference sequence). The CDR3 coding sequence is TGTGCCAGTAGACGGTTACAGGGGACTGGGGCCAACGTCCTGACTTTC. Protein product: CASRRLQGTGANVLTF.

This clonotype was detected only a few times. V is TRBV20-1 and J is TRBJ1-6, with D unresolved. Germline V gene lookup returns CDR1 DFQATT and CDR2 SNEGSKA (reference sequence). Trimming pared 0 bases from V and 7 bases from J, leaving 7 bases between. The CDR3 totals 13 residues. CDR3 region: CSARDFENSPLHF. In nucleotides, the CDR3 is TGCAGTGCTAGAGATTTCGAAAATTCACCCCTCCACTTT.

Details on this clonotype: Compared with germline, one end of the junction differs, possibly owing to a read error. V is TRBV30 and J is TRBJ2-7; D not certain. This CDR3 contains 11 residues. Per germline, CDR1 GTSNPN and CDR2 SVGIG (reference sequence). CDR3 protein: CAWKSNYAQYF. The CDR3 nucleotides are TGTGCCTGGAAAAGCAACTACGCGCAGTACTTC.

This clonotype occurred many times. The chain is built from TRBV30 and TRBJ1-4; the D is unclear. V was cut by 0 bases and J by 7 bases, with 12 bases left in between. This CDR3 is built from 14 residues. Germline V gives CDR1 GTSNPN, CDR2 SVGIG (reference sequence). The CDR3 DNA follows: TGTGCCTGGAGTGTCGCGGGGTCTAGTGAAAAACTGTTTTTT. It yields the protein CAWSVAGSSEKLFF.

The J gene is TRBJ1-6, the V gene TRBV9; TRBD1 is a possible D gene (5 bases). CDR1 and CDR2 (germline): SGDLS, YYNGEE. The CDR3 loop spans 14 amino acids. V was trimmed by 3 bases and J by 10 bases, leaving 14 bases between them. The chain's CDR3 is CASSGGAGSSPLHF. DNA for the CDR3: TGTGCCAGCAGCGGCGGCGCAGGGTCATCACCCCTCCACTTT.

This clonotype was found many times. The chain carries TRBV28 and TRBJ1-5; D not certain. Germline V gives CDR1 MDHEN, CDR2 SYDVKM. The CDR3 runs 12 residues. With 4 bases removed from V and 6 bases from J, the gap between germline ends came to 7 bases. Here the CDR3 reads CASSWWSQPQHF. CDR3 sequence (DNA): TGTGCCAGCAGTTGGTGGAGTCAGCCCCAGCATTTT.

As to this clonotype: Mismatch with germline at one junction end may stem from a read error. This rearrangement joins TRBV7-9 to TRBJ1-1; D uncertain. The CDR3 length is 15 residues. CDR1 is SEHNR and CDR2 is FQNEAQ in the germline V gene (reference sequence). In DNA, the CDR3 is TGTGCCGGCAGCCTGGCCCCTGCCATGAACACTGAAGCTTTCTTT. It encodes CAGSLAPAMNTEAFF.

This clonotype was seen ten or more times. The chain has TRBV12-3 or TRBV12-4 and TRBJ2-5, with TRBD2 matching over 12 bases. CDR3 length equals 17 residues. The V gene end was trimmed by 4 bases and the J gene end by 3 bases; junction bases not matched to a gene: 9. CDR3 sequence (DNA): TGTGCCAGCAGTTCCGGACTAGCGGGGACTTATAAAGAGACCCAGTACTTC. It yields the protein CASSSGLAGTYKETQYF.

There are a few counts of this clonotype. The chain carries TRBV7-2 and TRBJ2-3; the D call may be TRBD1 or TRBD2 (6 bases each). The CDR3 covers 14 residues. CDR1 and CDR2 from the germline V gene are SGHTA and FQGNSA. The V gene lost 5 bases and the J gene lost 3 bases, with 12 bases spanning the gap. The CDR3 DNA reads TGTGCCAGCAGCGTGGGGGGCGGGACAGATACGCAGTATTTT. Encoded protein: CASSVGGGTDTQYF.

This clonotype appeared many times. The chain joins TRBV28 to TRBJ1-1, with 7 bases fitting TRBD1. The J segment lost 4 bases and the V segment lost 8 bases, leaving 7 bases of the junction unmatched. This CDR3 is built from 13 residues. Germline V gene lookup returns CDR1 MDHEN and CDR2 SYDVKM. The CDR3 spells CASPKTGSTEAFF. The CDR3 DNA follows: TGTGCCAGCCCGAAGACAGGGTCCACTGAAGCTTTCTTT.

This clonotype was seen a handful of times. V and J are TRBV20-1 and TRBJ1-3; D is uncertain. V shed 2 bases and J shed 0 bases, with 8 bases lying between them. The CDR3 runs 14 residues. Germline V gene data show CDR1 as DFQATT and CDR2 as SNEGSKA (reference sequence). In nucleotides, the CDR3 is TGCAGTGCTAGAAGAGAGAGCTCTGGAAACACCATATATTTT. Its translation: CSARRESSGNTIYF.

This clonotype was picked up many times. This chain uses TRBV6-2 or TRBV6-3 with TRBJ1-1, with D perhaps matching TRBD1 (5 bases). Germline CDR1 is MNHEY and CDR2 is SVGEGT. There are 18 residues in the CDR3. The V end was cut by 0 bases, the J end by 0 bases, with 17 bases between. The CDR3 loop is CASSYSTRAGFVNTEAFF. The DNA for the CDR3 is TGTGCCAGCAGTTACTCGACTAGGGCAGGGTTCGTGAACACTGAAGCTTTCTTT.

This clonotype was seen ten or more times. J is TRBJ1-2 and V is TRBV28; tentatively, D is TRBD1 (6 bases). This CDR3 region has 17 residues. V lost 1 base and J lost 2, with 17 bases in between. Germline V gives CDR1 MDHEN, CDR2 SYDVKM. The CDR3 spells CASSLYGGFGGNYGYTF. The CDR3 coding sequence is TGTGCCAGCAGTTTATATGGGGGGTTCGGGGGCAACTATGGCTACACCTTC.

As regards this clonotype: The junction departs from germline at one end; a sequencing error may be responsible. The rearrangement joins TRBV7-8 to TRBJ1-2, with a possible D match to TRBD1 (5 bases). Germline lookup yields CDR1 SGHVS and CDR2 FQNEAQ. The CDR3 runs to 17 residues. The CDR3 DNA is TGTGCCAGCAGGCCTAACAGGTTCTCGGAACCTAAGTATGGCTACACCTTC. This sequence encodes CASRPNRFSEPKYGYTF.

This clonotype was observed at least ten times. This chain uses TRBV27 with TRBJ2-5, with 7 bases fitting TRBD2. V lost 6 bases, J lost 3 bases, and 4 bases stayed unmatched. The germline CDR1 and CDR2 sequences are MNHEY and SMNVEV (reference sequence). The length of the CDR3 is 13 residues. The DNA of the CDR3 is TGTGCCAGCAGCTCAGCGGGGAAAGAGACCCAGTACTTC. Translated, it gives CASSSAGKETQYF.

CDR3 loop: CASSVGVGGSYEQYF. CDR3 DNA sequence: TGTGCCAGCAGCGTAGGGGTAGGGGGCTCCTACGAGCAGTACTTC. The chain combines TRBV9 with TRBJ2-7; TRBD1 is a possible D gene (6 bases). Per germline, CDR1 SGDLS and CDR2 YYNGEE. The V end was cut by 0 bases, the J end by 0 bases, with 10 bases between. This CDR3 is built from 15 residues. Drawing the rest from reference TRBV9 and TRBJ2-7, the complete variable domain is DSGVTQTPKHLITATGQRVTLRCSPRSGDLSVYWYQQSLDQGLQFLIQYYNGEERAKGNILERFSAQQFPDLHSELNLSSLELGDSALYFCASSVGVGGSYEQYFGPGTRLTVT.

This clonotype was observed once. One base away lies a much larger clone, so this may be a sequencing read error. The chain uses TRBV27 and TRBJ2-7; perhaps TRBD1 as D (5 bases). The germline CDR1 and CDR2 sequences are MNHEY and SMNVEV (reference sequence). This CDR3 has 16 residues. This CDR3 reads CASSLRGQALIYEQHF. Written as DNA, the CDR3 is TGTGCCAGCAGTTTAAGGGGCCAGGCCCTTATCTACGAGCAGCACTTC.

The J gene is TRBJ1-1, the V gene TRBV24-1, with 7 bases that match TRBD1. The V segment lost 7 bases and the J segment 1 base; nucleotides outside the gene matches: 5. Germline V gene lookup returns CDR1 KGHDR and CDR2 SFDVKD. The length of the CDR3 is 14 residues. The CDR3 sequence: CATRETGKNTEAFF. CDR3 bases: TGTGCCACCAGGGAGACAGGGAAGAACACTGAAGCTTTCTTT.